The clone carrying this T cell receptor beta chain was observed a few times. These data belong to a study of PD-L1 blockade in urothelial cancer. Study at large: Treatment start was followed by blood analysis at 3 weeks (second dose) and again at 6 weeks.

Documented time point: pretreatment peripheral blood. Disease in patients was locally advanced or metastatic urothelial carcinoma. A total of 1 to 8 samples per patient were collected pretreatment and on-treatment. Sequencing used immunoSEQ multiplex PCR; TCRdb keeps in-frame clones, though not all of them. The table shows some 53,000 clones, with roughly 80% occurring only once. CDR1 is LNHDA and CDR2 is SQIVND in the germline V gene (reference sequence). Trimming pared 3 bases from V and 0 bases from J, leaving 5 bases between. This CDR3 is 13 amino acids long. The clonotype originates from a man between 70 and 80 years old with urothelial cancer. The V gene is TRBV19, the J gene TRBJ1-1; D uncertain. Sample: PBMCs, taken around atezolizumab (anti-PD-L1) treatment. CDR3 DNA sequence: TGTGCCAGTAGTATCCTAGTGAACACTGAAGCTTTCTTT. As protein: CASSILVNTEAFF.